This TCR beta chain was captured in a study of CD8 T cells in Susac syndrome. Deletions cut 1 base from V and 3 bases from J, with 5 bases between. CDR1 is SGHTA and CDR2 is FQGNSA in the germline V gene. The CDR3 sequence is 13 residues long. When the RNA was reverse transcribed, random hexamers were used with an input of about 0.5 to 1 ug. TCRdb called the immunoSEQ multiplex PCR reads again in MiXCR, with one record for every CDR3 protein. Of approximately 150,000 distinct CDR3 sequences listed, roughly 92% were seen once; the top ten hold approximately 0.094%. FACS was used to enrich TEMRA cells, whereas the CD8+ and CD4+ T cells were obtained by negative isolation.

This TCR was recovered from a human donor with multiple sclerosis. The specimen sequenced was CD4+ T cells from PBMCs. The chain couples TRBV7-2 to TRBJ2-3, with unresolved D. DNA of the CDR3: TGTGCCAGCAGCTTAGATTGGACAGATACGCAGTATTTT. Protein sequence: CASSLDWTDTQYF. The variable domain in full, completed from reference TRBV7-2 and TRBJ2-3, reads GAGVSQSPSNKVTEKGKDVELRCDPISGHTALYWYRQSLGQGLEFLIYFQGNSAPDKSGLPSDRFSAERTGGSVSTLTIQRTQQEDSAVYLCASSLDWTDTQYFGPGTRLTVL.